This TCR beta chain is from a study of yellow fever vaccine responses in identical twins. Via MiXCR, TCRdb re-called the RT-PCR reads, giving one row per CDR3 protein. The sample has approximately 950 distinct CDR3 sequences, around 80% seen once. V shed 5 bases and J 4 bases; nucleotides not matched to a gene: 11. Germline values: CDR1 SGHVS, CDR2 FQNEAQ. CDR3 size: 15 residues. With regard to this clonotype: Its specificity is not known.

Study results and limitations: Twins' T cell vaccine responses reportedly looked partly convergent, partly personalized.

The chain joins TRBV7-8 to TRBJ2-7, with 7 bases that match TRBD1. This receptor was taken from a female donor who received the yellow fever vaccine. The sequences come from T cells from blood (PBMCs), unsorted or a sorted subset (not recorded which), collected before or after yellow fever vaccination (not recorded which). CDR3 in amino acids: CASSPRQGRQYEQYF. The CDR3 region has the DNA TGTGCCAGCAGCCCCCGACAGGGAAGGCAGTACGAGCAGTACTTC.